This record looks at one T cell receptor beta chain sequence and its context. These data are taken from a study of T cells in localized non-small cell lung cancer. Here immunoSEQ multiplex PCR was the method, and the copy in TCRdb shows in-frame clones only, minus some. Counted here are approximately 140,000 clones, around 92% occurring once; the ten biggest clones make up 1.7%. Per germline, CDR1 MNHNY and CDR2 SVGAGI (reference sequence). This CDR3 has 14 residues. The germline V and J ends were trimmed by 2 bases and 3 bases, with 10 bases remaining between them. The source was peripheral blood, collected before any cancer treatment. The V call is TRBV6-6, the J call TRBJ2-5; perhaps TRBD2 as D (5 bases). This clonotype was sampled from a female donor at least 60 years old with stage I lung adenocarcinoma. The CDR3 DNA follows: TGTGCCAGCAGTTACGGAGGTTGGGAAGAGACCCAGTACTTC. Amino acids: CASSYGGWEETQYF.